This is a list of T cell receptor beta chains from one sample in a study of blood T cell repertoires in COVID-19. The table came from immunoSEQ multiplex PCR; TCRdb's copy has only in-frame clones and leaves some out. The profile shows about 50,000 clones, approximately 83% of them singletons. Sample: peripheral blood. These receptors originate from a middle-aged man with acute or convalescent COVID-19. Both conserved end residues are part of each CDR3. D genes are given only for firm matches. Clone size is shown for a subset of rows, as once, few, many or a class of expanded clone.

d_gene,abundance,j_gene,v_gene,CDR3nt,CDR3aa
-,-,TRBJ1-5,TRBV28,TGTGCCAGCAGTTTAAGTGCCAAGGGGAATCAGCCCCAGCATTTT,CASSLSAKGNQPQHF
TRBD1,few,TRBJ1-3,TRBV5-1,TGCGCCAGCAGCTTGGAAGGACAGGGGGGAGGAAACACCATATATTTT,CASSLEGQGGGNTIYF
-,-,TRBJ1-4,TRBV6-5,TGTGCCAGCAGGTCGGACAGTGAAAAACTGTTTTTT,CASRSDSEKLFF
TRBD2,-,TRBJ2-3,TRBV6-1,TGTGCCAGCAGTGAAGTACTAGCGGGGGTTGATACGCAGTATTTT,CASSEVLAGVDTQYF
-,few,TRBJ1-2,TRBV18,TGTGCCAGCTCACCAAACAGGGAAGGGGGCTACACCTTC,CASSPNREGGYTF
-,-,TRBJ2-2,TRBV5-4,TGTGCCAGCAGCTCCCGGGTCGACACCGGGGAGCTGTTTTTT,CASSSRVDTGELFF
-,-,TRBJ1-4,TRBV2,TGTGCCAGCAAAGGAGCCAGCGCCAAAAAACTGTTTTTT,CASKGASAKKLFF
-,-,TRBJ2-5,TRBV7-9,TGTGCCAGCAGCGAGTTCTCGACGACAAACCGAAGGGAGACCCAGTACTTC,CASSEFSTTNRRETQYF
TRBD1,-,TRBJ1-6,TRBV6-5,TGTGCCAGCAACCGGGGACAGGATAATTCACCCCTCCACTTT,CASNRGQDNSPLHF
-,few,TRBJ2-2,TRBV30,TGTGCCTGGACCCTAAGTGGCGGGGAGCTGTTTTTT,CAWTLSGGELFF
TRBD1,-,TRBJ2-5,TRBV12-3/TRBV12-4,TGTGCCAGCAGTCGGGACAGAAAAGAGACCCAGTACTTC,CASSRDRKETQYF
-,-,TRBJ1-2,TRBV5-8,TGTGCCAGCAGCAACCCCGGGACACCGTATGGCTACACCTTC,CASSNPGTPYGYTF
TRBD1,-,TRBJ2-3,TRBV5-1,TGCGCCAGCAGCTTGTGGGCGAGTGTGACAGGGGGCATCGCAGATACGCAGTATTTT,CASSLWASVTGGIADTQYF
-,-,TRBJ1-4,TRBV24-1,TGTGCCACCAGTGACCCCACTCAAGGGGTACAAAAACTGTTTTTT,CATSDPTQGVQKLFF
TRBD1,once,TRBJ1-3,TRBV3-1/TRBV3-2,TGTGCCAGCAGCCTCAGGACAGGCCGAAACACCATATATTTT,CASSLRTGRNTIYF
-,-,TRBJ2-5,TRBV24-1,TGTGCCACCAGTGCCCTGGGGACACAAGAGACCCAGTACTTC,CATSALGTQETQYF
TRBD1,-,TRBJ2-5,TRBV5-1,TGCGCCAGCAGCCCGGGACAGCCGAGTGAGACCCAGTACTTC,CASSPGQPSETQYF
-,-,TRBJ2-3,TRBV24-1,TGTGCCACCAGTGATTTAGAGAGCACAGATACGCAGTATTTT,CATSDLESTDTQYF
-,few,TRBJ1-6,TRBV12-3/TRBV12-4,TGTGCCAGCAGTTTCGGGACATCTATGGTCCACTTT,CASSFGTSMVHF
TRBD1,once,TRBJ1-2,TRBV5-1,TGCGCCAGCAGCTTGGCCCCAGCCGGGACAGCCTATGGCTACACCTTC,CASSLAPAGTAYGYTF
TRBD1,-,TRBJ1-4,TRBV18,TGTGCCAGCTCGCCCGGACAGGGCGTCGAACTGTTTTTT,CASSPGQGVELFF
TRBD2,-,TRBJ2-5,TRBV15,TGTGCCACCAAAGCGGGAGTGATCCAAGAGACCCAGTACTTC,CATKAGVIQETQYF
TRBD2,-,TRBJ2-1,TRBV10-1,TGCGCCAGCAGTGAACAGCGGGGGGGGAATGAGCAGTTCTTC,CASSEQRGGNEQFF
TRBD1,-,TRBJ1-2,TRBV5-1,TGCGCCAGCAACTTGGAGACAGGGGTGTATGGCTACACCTTC,CASNLETGVYGYTF
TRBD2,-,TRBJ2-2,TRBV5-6,TGTGCCAGCAGCTGGGGGACTAGCGGGAGCAAGGGGGAGCTGTTTTTT,CASSWGTSGSKGELFF
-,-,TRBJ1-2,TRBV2,TGTGCCAGCAGTGAAGGGCGAGGTAGGGGCTACACCTTC,CASSEGRGRGYTF
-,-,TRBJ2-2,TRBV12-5,TGTGCTAGTGGTTTGACGCCTGGAGCGATCCCCGGGGAGCTGTTTTTT,CASGLTPGAIPGELFF
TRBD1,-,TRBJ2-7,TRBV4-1,TGCGCCAGCAGCGGAGACAGGGGGTTCGAGCAGTACTTC,CASSGDRGFEQYF
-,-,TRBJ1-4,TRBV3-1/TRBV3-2,TGTGCCAGCAGCCAAGTATTCGGGAATGAAAAACTGTTTTTT,CASSQVFGNEKLFF
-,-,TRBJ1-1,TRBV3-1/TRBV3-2,TGTGCCAGCAGACGCGACAGTCCGAACACTGAAGCTTTCTTT,CASRRDSPNTEAFF
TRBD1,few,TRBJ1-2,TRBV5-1,TGCGCCAGCAGTGGACAGGGGGCGAACTATGGCTACACCTTC,CASSGQGANYGYTF
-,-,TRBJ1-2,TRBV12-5,TGTGCTAGTGGTTTGGTACTGCCAGGTCTAAACTATGGCTACACCTTC,CASGLVLPGLNYGYTF
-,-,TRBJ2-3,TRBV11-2,TGTGCCAGCAGCTTAGGGACAGCAGATACGCAGTATTTT,CASSLGTADTQYF
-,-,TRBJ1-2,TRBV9,TGTGCCAGCAGCCTCGACCCCGGGACACTTCGCTATGGCTACACCTTC,CASSLDPGTLRYGYTF
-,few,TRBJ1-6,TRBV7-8,TGTGCCAGCAGCTTGGACGGGAAGAGCTCCTATAATTCACCCCTCCACTTT,CASSLDGKSSYNSPLHF
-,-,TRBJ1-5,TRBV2,TGTGCCAGCAGTGTCCGACTGAGGTCGTTCAATCAGCCCCAGCATTTT,CASSVRLRSFNQPQHF
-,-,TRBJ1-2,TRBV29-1,TGCAGCGTGGGTTCGGGTGAAAACTATGGCTACACCTTC,CSVGSGENYGYTF
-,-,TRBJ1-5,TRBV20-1,TGCAGTGCTAGTCAACCCGTGGGAGGCGATCAGCCCCAGCATTTT,CSASQPVGGDQPQHF
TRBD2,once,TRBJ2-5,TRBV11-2,TGTGCCAGCAGCAAACGGGGGGGGTATCAAGAGACCCAGTACTTC,CASSKRGGYQETQYF
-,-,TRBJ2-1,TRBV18,TGTGCCAGCTCACCAACACAGACCTCCTACAATGAGCAGTTCTTC,CASSPTQTSYNEQFF
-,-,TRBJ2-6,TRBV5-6,TGTGCCAGCAGCTTGTATCGGGGAGGAAGGGTCCTGACTTTC,CASSLYRGGRVLTF
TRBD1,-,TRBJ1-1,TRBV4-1,TGCGCCAGCAGCCATGGACAGGGGGAGACTGAAGCTTTCTTT,CASSHGQGETEAFF
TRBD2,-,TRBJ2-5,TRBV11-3,TGTGCCAGCAGCTTAAGCGGGAACGCCGAGACCCAGTACTTC,CASSLSGNAETQYF
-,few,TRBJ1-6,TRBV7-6,TGTGCCAGCAGCTTAACCCAAGGAGGGTATAATTCACCCCTCCACTTT,CASSLTQGGYNSPLHF
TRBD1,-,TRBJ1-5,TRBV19,TGTGCCAGTCGCTTGCGACAGGGACATCAGCCCCAGCATTTT,CASRLRQGHQPQHF
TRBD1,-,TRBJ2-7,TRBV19,TGTGCCAGTAGCATGACAGGGTTGGTCTACGAGCAGTACTTC,CASSMTGLVYEQYF
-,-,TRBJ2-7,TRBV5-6,TGTGCCAGCAGCTTTCAACCGGAAATAGCACACGAGCAGTACTTC,CASSFQPEIAHEQYF
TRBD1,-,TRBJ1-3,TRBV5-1,TGCGCCAGCAGCTTACTTCCCCTACAGGGGGCAAAAGCTGGAAACACCATATATTTT,CASSLLPLQGAKAGNTIYF
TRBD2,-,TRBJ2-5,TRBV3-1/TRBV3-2,TGTGCCAGCAGCCAAGGGACTAGCGGGGGCCCGTTACAAGAGACCCAGTACTTC,CASSQGTSGGPLQETQYF
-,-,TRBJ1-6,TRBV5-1,TGCGCCAGCAGCTTAGCGGGGGACTCACCCCTCCACTTT,CASSLAGDSPLHF
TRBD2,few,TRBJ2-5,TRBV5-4,TGTGCCAGCAGTCCCAGTCCTAGCGGACAAGAGACCCAGTACTTC,CASSPSPSGQETQYF
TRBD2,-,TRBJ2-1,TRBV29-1,TGCAGCGTTCTGGGTAGCGGGGCCTACAATGAGCAGTTCTTC,CSVLGSGAYNEQFF
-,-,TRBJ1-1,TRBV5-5,TGTGCCAGCAGCTTTCAGGTGAACACTGAAGCTTTCTTT,CASSFQVNTEAFF
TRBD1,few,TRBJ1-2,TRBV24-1,TGTGCCACCAGTACAGGGGGCGCAAATGGCTACACCTTC,CATSTGGANGYTF
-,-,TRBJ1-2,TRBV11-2,TGTGCCAGCAGCCCCGGACACTTCTGGGGCTACACCTTC,CASSPGHFWGYTF
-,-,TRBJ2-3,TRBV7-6,TGTGCCAGCAGCTTAGGAACGACAAGGGGAGATACGCAGTATTTT,CASSLGTTRGDTQYF